This T cell receptor beta chain comes out of a study of Graves' ophthalmopathy and Graves' hyperthyroidism. Study-wide results and limits: Blood also held most thyroid clonotypes expanded above 0.001 frequency.

Disease in donors with ophthalmopathy had moderate-to-severe activity, CAS ≥3, NOSPECS ≥4 and under 3 months' duration. Among the exclusions were patients with other autoimmune diseases, uncontrolled infections, pregnancy or lactation. From fresh peripheral blood, 10 ml in volume, the PBMCs were obtained. This clonotype was picked up many times. Its antigen is unknown. TCR beta CDR3 amplification used RNA transcripts. A first-round RT-PCR used HTBI primers, followed by a second-round multiplex PCR. From the multiplex PCR reads, TCRdb called clonotypes with MiXCR, one entry per CDR3 protein. This sample carries about 210,000 distinct CDR3 sequences, just under 30% of them seen once, and the ten largest clones take approximately 9.1%. Germline CDR1 and CDR2: SGHAT and FQNNGV. The CDR3 spans 15 residues. The V end was cut by 0 bases, the J end by 6 bases, with 15 bases between.

The clonotype originates from a man aged 45-65 years with Graves' ophthalmopathy. The chain couples TRBV11-2 to TRBJ2-7; TRBD2 is a possible D gene (6 bases). Material for sequencing was peripheral blood. CDR3: CASSLDPGLPIEQYF. The CDR3 DNA is TGTGCCAGCAGCTTAGATCCAGGACTACCCATCGAGCAGTACTTC.